The rows below give T cell receptor beta chains drawn from one sample of a study of T cells of healthy individuals. TCRdb reanalysed the 5' RACE reads using MiXCR and keeps one entry per CDR3 protein. Among around 80,000 distinct CDR3 sequences listed, roughly 5.1% were seen once. The receptors here all came from a female donor in good health. The CDR3 runs from the conserved cysteine through the conserved F or W. A D gene is named only where the DNA matches it firmly. Expanded clones get a size class; other rows say once, few or many, or leave the size out.

clone size	CDR3 length	D gene	V gene	J gene	CDR3 DNA	CDR3 protein
many	20	TRBD2	TRBV9	TRBJ2-1	TGTGCCAGCAGCGTACTCCCGGGACTAGCGGGAGTACGGACCTACAATGAGCAGTTCTTC	CASSVLPGLAGVRTYNEQFF
few	14	TRBD2	TRBV13	TRBJ2-2	TGTGCCAGCAAGGGACTAGCTGACACCGGGGAGCTGTTTTTT	CASKGLADTGELFF
few	17	NA	TRBV18	TRBJ1-1	TGTGCCAGCTCACCAGGAGCGGGGACCCGAAGGGACACTGAAGCTTTCTTT	CASSPGAGTRRDTEAFF
many	14	NA	TRBV7-3	TRBJ2-3	TGTGCCAGCAGCAAGGGACGGATCACAGATACGCAGTATTTT	CASSKGRITDTQYF
many	16	TRBD2	TRBV12-3/TRBV12-4	TRBJ2-1	TGTGCCAGCAGTTTTGGGGAGGGCCTAGTCTACAATGAGCAGTTCTTC	CASSFGEGLVYNEQFF
many	11	TRBD1	TRBV29-1	TRBJ1-1	TGCAGTGGACAGGGGGCCACTGAAGCTTTCTTT	CSGQGATEAFF
many	14	TRBD1	TRBV5-6	TRBJ1-4	TGTGCCAGCAGCTTGGGAGGGGGCGGTGAAAAACTGTTTTTT	CASSLGGGGEKLFF
NA	18	TRBD2	TRBV6-2/TRBV6-3	TRBJ2-2	TGTGCCAGCAGTTACTCGGGACTAGCGGGTGCCGGAGGCGGGGAGCTGTTTTTT	CASSYSGLAGAGGGELFF
NA	12	NA	TRBV6-6	TRBJ1-5	TGTGCCAGCAGGGATTCCAATCAGCCCCAGCATTTT	CASRDSNQPQHF
many	16	TRBD2	TRBV3-1	TRBJ2-5	TGTGCCAGCAGCCAAGATAGCGGGAGCCGGGGAGAGACCCAGTACTTC	CASSQDSGSRGETQYF
many	19	NA	TRBV4-1	TRBJ2-6	TGCGCCAGCAGCCATTCTGCCGGGGGGCCATCCTCTGGGGCCAACGTCCTGACTTTC	CASSHSAGGPSSGANVLTF
few	15	TRBD1	TRBV9	TRBJ2-1	TGTGCCAGCAGCGTTTGGGACAGGGGGCGGAATGAGCAGTTCTTC	CASSVWDRGRNEQFF
NA	12	NA	TRBV29-1	TRBJ1-4	TGCAGCGCGGGAGGGCCGAGAGAAAAACTGTTTTTT	CSAGGPREKLFF
many	11	NA	TRBV30	TRBJ1-1	TGTGCCTGGACTAGACAGGTTGAAGCTTTCTTT	CAWTRQVEAFF
many	13	NA	TRBV4-3	TRBJ2-3	TGCGCCAGCAGCCAATTCGGGACAGATACGCAGTATTTT	CASSQFGTDTQYF
many	12	NA	TRBV12-3/TRBV12-4	TRBJ2-1	TGTGCCAGCAGTCCATGGGGCAATGAGCAGTTCTTC	CASSPWGNEQFF
many	17	TRBD1	TRBV4-3	TRBJ2-3	TGCGCCAGCAGCCAAGAAGCAGGGACAGCAGGGATGGATACGCAGTATTTT	CASSQEAGTAGMDTQYF
NA	14	NA	TRBV7-2	TRBJ1-1	TGTGCCAGCAGCTTGATGGGGGCGAACACTGAAGCTTTCTTT	CASSLMGANTEAFF
NA	15	NA	TRBV4-3	TRBJ2-7	TGCGCCAGCAGCCAAGGGGAGATACGGGGCGATGAGCAGTACTTC	CASSQGEIRGDEQYF
few	13	TRBD2	TRBV6-2/TRBV6-3	TRBJ2-1	TGTGCCAGCAGTGACGGGAGGGGGAATGAGCAGTTCTTC	CASSDGRGNEQFF
few	19	NA	TRBV4-3	TRBJ2-3	TGCGCCAGCAGCCAAGAAGGAAATTCCCGACTAGTGAGAACAGATACGCAGTATTTT	CASSQEGNSRLVRTDTQYF
many	14	TRBD1	TRBV29-1	TRBJ2-2	TGCAGCGCTAAACAGGGGATTGACACCGGGGAGCTGTTTTTT	CSAKQGIDTGELFF
NA	16	NA	TRBV12-3/TRBV12-4	TRBJ2-1	TGTGCCAGCAGCCGAAATAGGGGCAAAGGCTACAATGAGCAGTTCTTC	CASSRNRGKGYNEQFF
many	16	NA	TRBV9	TRBJ2-3	TGTGCCAGCAGCGTAGCATCGGGATTAGCGGCAGATACGCAGTATTTT	CASSVASGLAADTQYF
many	15	TRBD2	TRBV4-3	TRBJ2-1	TGCGCCAGCAGCCACTTGACTAGCGGGATAAATGAGCAGTTCTTC	CASSHLTSGINEQFF
few	14	NA	TRBV7-9	TRBJ2-7	TGTGCCAGCAGCTTAGACGACGTCAGCTACGAGCAGTACTTC	CASSLDDVSYEQYF
many	17	TRBD1	TRBV4-2	TRBJ2-6	TGTGCCAGCAGCCAAGTAAGGGGGCTCTCTGGGGCCAACGTCCTGACTTTC	CASSQVRGLSGANVLTF
many	11	NA	TRBV7-9	TRBJ2-5	TGTGCCAGCAGCTCCCGGGAGACCCAGTACTTC	CASSSRETQYF
few	15	NA	TRBV5-1	TRBJ2-3	TGCGCCAGCAGCTTGGGGTCTGTGAACACAGATACGCAGTATTTT	CASSLGSVNTDTQYF
many	14	NA	TRBV14	TRBJ2-5	TGTGCCAGCAGCCAAGATAGGGGAGAAGAGACCCAGTACTTC	CASSQDRGEETQYF
NA	11	TRBD1	TRBV5-1	TRBJ1-1	TGCGCCAGCAGCTTAGGGGGCCTGGCTTTCTTT	CASSLGGLAFF
NA	12	TRBD1	TRBV6-2/TRBV6-3	TRBJ2-7	TGTGCCAGCCGGGACAGCTCCCACGAGCAGTACTTC	CASRDSSHEQYF
many	16	NA	TRBV5-6	TRBJ2-2	TGTGCCAGCAGCTTGGCTCCGGGCCCGAACACCGGGGAGCTGTTTTTT	CASSLAPGPNTGELFF
many	14	NA	TRBV4-1	TRBJ1-2	TGCGCCAGCAGCCAAGTGGCCCAAACAGATGGCTACACCTTC	CASSQVAQTDGYTF
many	13	NA	TRBV10-3	TRBJ2-5	TGTGCCATCAGTGTCCGGCAGCAAGAGACCCAGTACTTC	CAISVRQQETQYF
many	16	TRBD2	TRBV7-2	TRBJ2-1	TGTGCCAGCAGCTTAGGGCCTAGCGGGATTTACAATGAGCAGTTCTTC	CASSLGPSGIYNEQFF
many	13	NA	TRBV5-4	TRBJ2-2	TGTGCCTACACCGGGACTCTCACCGGGGAGCTGTTTTTT	CAYTGTLTGELFF
many	19	TRBD1	TRBV18	TRBJ1-5	TGTGCCAGCTCGCTCACAGGGGGCGCTTCCTCGGTTAGCAATCAGCCCCAGCATTTT	CASSLTGGASSVSNQPQHF
medium-sized	13	TRBD1	TRBV12-3/TRBV12-4	TRBJ1-5	TGTGCCAGCAGCACCGGGACAGCTCAGCCCCAGCATTTT	CASSTGTAQPQHF
many	14	NA	TRBV6-2/TRBV6-3	TRBJ2-1	TGTGCCAGCAGTACCGGGGTTCGGCGGGATGAGCAGTTCTTC	CASSTGVRRDEQFF
many	20	TRBD2	TRBV7-2	TRBJ2-3	TGTGCCAGCAGCCCTATCCGGACTAGCGGTAGAGGGGTCGGCACAGATACGCAGTATTTT	CASSPIRTSGRGVGTDTQYF
many	15	NA	TRBV4-3	TRBJ1-2	TGCGCCAGCAGCCAAGAAGGTTTGTCGGGGGATGGCTACACCTTC	CASSQEGLSGDGYTF
many	15	NA	TRBV6-5	TRBJ2-7	TGTGCCAGCAGGTTCCGGGACCGAGGGCCATACGAGCAGTACTTC	CASRFRDRGPYEQYF
few	15	NA	TRBV19	TRBJ1-2	TGTGCCAGTAGTAAGGACAGCCTCCGGGACTATGGCTACACCTTC	CASSKDSLRDYGYTF
many	16	TRBD2	TRBV2	TRBJ2-1	TGTGCCAGCAGTAGTTCTAGCGGGTGGAACTACAATGAGCAGTTCTTC	CASSSSSGWNYNEQFF
few	23	TRBD1	TRBV18	TRBJ1-3	TGTGCCAGCTCACTCCTTCTCAACGCGGGACAGGACTCCCATCAAGGATCTGGAAACACCATATATTTT	CASSLLLNAGQDSHQGSGNTIYF
many	13	NA	TRBV7-2	TRBJ1-5	TGTGCCAGCAGTACAGGGCTACGCCAGCCCCAGCATTTT	CASSTGLRQPQHF
NA	13	NA	TRBV25-1	TRBJ1-2	TGTGCCAGCAGAGGGGACCGCAACTATGGCTACACCTTC	CASRGDRNYGYTF
NA	15	TRBD1	TRBV5-1	TRBJ1-4	TGCGCCAGCAGCTCCATGACAGGGATTAATGAAAAACTGTTTTTT	CASSSMTGINEKLFF
few	14	NA	TRBV14	TRBJ2-3	TGTGCCAGCAGCCACTGGGACTCGGGAGATACGCAGTATTTT	CASSHWDSGDTQYF
many	15	TRBD2	TRBV29-1	TRBJ2-7	TGCAGCGTTGTACCACTAGCGGGAGGGTCCGACGAGCAGTACTTC	CSVVPLAGGSDEQYF
NA	14	TRBD2	TRBV30	TRBJ2-1	TGTGCCTGGGCCCCGGGAGGAACCTACAATGAGCAGTTCTTC	CAWAPGGTYNEQFF